The 6 T cell receptor beta chains below all came from one sample that was sequenced in a study of cytomegalovirus exposure and HLA in healthy donors. The study ran its PCR with 60 Vbeta and 13 Jbeta primers. Method: immunoSEQ multiplex PCR; TCRdb's copy keeps in-frame clones and lacks some. Of over 150,000 clones in the sample, approximately 80% were seen once. The specimen sequenced was PBMCs. These receptors were obtained from a woman younger than 35 in good health and CMV-seronegative.

The chain combines TRBV28 with TRBJ2-5, with 8 positions matching TRBD1. Germline V lookup: CDR1 MDHEN, CDR2 SYDVKM. J gave up 3 bases and V 0 bases, and 12 bases lay outside the gene matches. The CDR3 runs 18 residues. As DNA, the CDR3 is TGTGCCAGCAGTTTATGCCCCCGGCGGACAGGGAGGAAAGAGACCCAGTACTTC. Translated, it gives CASSLCPRRTGRKETQYF.

This chain links TRBV18 with TRBJ1-4, with 8 bases matching TRBD1. V lost 3 bases, J lost 0 bases, and 6 bases stayed unmatched. Germline V gene sequence: CDR1 KGHSH, CDR2 LQKENI. The CDR3 consists of 17 residues. As DNA, the CDR3 is TGTGCCAGCTCACCGGGGCAGGGGGCTGCAACTAATGAAAAACTGTTTTTT. Its translation is CASSPGQGAATNEKLFF. Based on the CDR3 plus reference TRBV18 and TRBJ1-4, the full variable domain is NAGVMQNPRHLVRRRGQEARLRCSPMKGHSHVYWYRQLPEEGLKFMVYLQKENIIDESGMPKERFSAEFPKEGPSILRIQQVVRGDSAAYFCASSPGQGAATNEKLFFGSGTQLSVL.

The genes are TRBV10-1 and TRBJ2-1; 8 nucleotides line up with TRBD1. The CDR3 runs to 13 residues. V was pared by 6 bases and J by 7 bases, with 5 bases of the junction left unmatched. Germline V lookup: CDR1 WNHNN, CDR2 SYGVQD (reference sequence). CDR3 in amino acids: CASSRQGQNEQFF. Here the CDR3 DNA reads TGCGCCAGCAGCAGACAGGGGCAAAATGAGCAGTTCTTC.

Only a few counts were recorded for this clone. The rearrangement joins TRBV29-1 to TRBJ2-7; 9 bases match TRBD2. The CDR3 is made up of 14 amino acids. V dropped 4 bases and J dropped 2; count of bases not matched to a gene: 6. Germline loops: CDR1 SQVTM, CDR2 ANQGSEA. The CDR3 spells CSVAASGATYEQYF. In DNA form, the CDR3 reads TGCAGCGTTGCGGCTAGCGGGGCTACCTACGAGCAGTACTTC.

This clone has more than one count but fewer than ten. V is TRBV18 and J is TRBJ1-2, with 9 bases matching TRBD1. With 4 bases clipped from V and 9 bases from J, the junction kept 9 bases outside the gene matches. This CDR3 is built from 14 residues. The germline gives CDR1 KGHSH, CDR2 LQKENI. The CDR3 loop reads CASSRSETGGRYTF. CDR3 DNA sequence: TGTGCCAGCTCACGTTCAGAGACAGGGGGTCGCTACACCTTC. Combining the CDR3 with reference TRBV18 and TRBJ1-2 gives the whole variable domain NAGVMQNPRHLVRRRGQEARLRCSPMKGHSHVYWYRQLPEEGLKFMVYLQKENIIDESGMPKERFSAEFPKEGPSILRIQQVVRGDSAAYFCASSRSETGGRYTFGSGTRLTVV.

This clone appeared a single time. One end of the junction varies from germline; a read error may be responsible. The chain employs TRBV18 and TRBJ1-2, with D unresolved. There are 14 residues in the CDR3. The germline V gene encodes CDR1 KGHSH and CDR2 LQKENI. In DNA form, the CDR3 reads TGTGCCGGCTCACTACGCGAGTCTAACTATGGCTACACCTTC. Translated: CAGSLRESNYGYTF.